Following are 3 T cell receptor beta chains from one sample sequenced in a study. TCRdb analysed the 5' RACE reads with MiXCR anew, one entry per CDR3 protein. Of 55,000 to 80,000 distinct CDR3 sequences listed, 22% are singletons. Specimen: memory CD4+ T cells sorted from a lymph node. The subset: memory CD4+ T cells, CD4+CD45RO+CD25-. The receptors come from a female donor with breast cancer.

The chain has TRBV18 and TRBJ1-3; D is ambiguous. The germline V gene has CDR1 KGHSH and CDR2 LQKENI. The CDR3 is 13 amino acids. Trimming cost V 5 bases and J 1 base, with 6 bases left between them. The CDR3 sequence is CASSSASGNTIYF. In DNA form, the CDR3 reads TGTGCCAGCTCATCCGCTTCTGGAAACACCATATATTTT.

The chain's CDR3 is CSAEDRRSNTGELFF. The DNA of the CDR3 is TGCAGTGCAGAGGACCGCCGGTCGAACACCGGGGAGCTGTTTTTT. The rearrangement joins TRBV20-1 to TRBJ2-2, with D hard to call. Trimming stripped 6 bases from V and 0 bases from J, with 14 bases between. The CDR3 runs to 15 residues. The germline gives CDR1 DFQATT, CDR2 SNEGSKA (reference sequence).

This clonotype was detected a few times. The CDR3 region is CSASGSWYNEQFF. The CDR3 DNA sequence: TGCAGTGCTAGCGGGAGCTGGTACAATGAGCAGTTCTTC. This chain connects TRBV20-1 to TRBJ2-1; D might be TRBD2 (6 bases). The V end lost 3 bases, the J end lost 4 bases, and 10 bases lay between the germline ends. The CDR3 sequence is 13 residues long. In germline, CDR1 is DFQATT, CDR2 SNEGSKA (reference sequence).